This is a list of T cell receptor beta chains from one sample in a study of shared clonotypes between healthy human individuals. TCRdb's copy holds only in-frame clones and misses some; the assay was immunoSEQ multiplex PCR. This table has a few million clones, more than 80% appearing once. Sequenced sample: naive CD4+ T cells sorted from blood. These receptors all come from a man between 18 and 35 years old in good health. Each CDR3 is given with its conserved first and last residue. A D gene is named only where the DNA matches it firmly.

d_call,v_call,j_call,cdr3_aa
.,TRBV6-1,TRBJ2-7,CASRMTGTSYEQYF
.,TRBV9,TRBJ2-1,CASSVAAGLHEQFF
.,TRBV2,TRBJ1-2,CASSAGTPNYGYTF
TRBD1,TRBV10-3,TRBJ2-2,CAIGDRANTGELFF
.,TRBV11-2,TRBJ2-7,CASSLVGGSFNSYEQYF
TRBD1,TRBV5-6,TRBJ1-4,CASSPDRGTNEKLFF
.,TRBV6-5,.,CASSYSTGRTYEQYF
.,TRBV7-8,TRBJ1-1,CASSPDGGNTEAFF
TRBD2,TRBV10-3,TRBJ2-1,CAISELGTISEQFF
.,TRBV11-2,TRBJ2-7,CASSLGGTPPRSYEQYF
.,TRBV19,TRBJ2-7,CASSPGWSSYEQYF
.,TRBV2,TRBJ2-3,CASTRGGAADTQYF
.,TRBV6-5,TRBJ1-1,CASMRRGDTEAFF
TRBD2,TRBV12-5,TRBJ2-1,CASGLVGLAGQSSYNEQFF
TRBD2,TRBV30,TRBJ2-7,CAWRSRGWREGGGEQYF
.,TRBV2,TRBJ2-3,CASSEAARRAAQYF
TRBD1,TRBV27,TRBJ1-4,CASSWTGGGLSNEKLFF
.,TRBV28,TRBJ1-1,CASSLYRDGTEAFF
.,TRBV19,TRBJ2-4,CASSKEGNIQYF
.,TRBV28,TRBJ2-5,CASSSGQSQETQYF
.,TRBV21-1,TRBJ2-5,CASSRDRGQETQYF
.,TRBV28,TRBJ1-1,CASSLRVSEAFF
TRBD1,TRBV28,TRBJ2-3,CASSLGGTGEDTQYF
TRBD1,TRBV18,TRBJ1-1,CASSPPTGLNTEAFF
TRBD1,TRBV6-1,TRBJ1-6,CASRTGTGGNSPLHF
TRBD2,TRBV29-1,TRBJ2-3,CSVDYRLADTQYF
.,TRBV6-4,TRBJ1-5,CASRTPPRHF
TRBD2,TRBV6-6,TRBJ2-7,CASSRGLDISEQYF
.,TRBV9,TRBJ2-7,CASSVASDTPREQYF
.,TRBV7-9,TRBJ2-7,CASSDSAYEQYF
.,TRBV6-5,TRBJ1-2,CASSSVGGYGYTF
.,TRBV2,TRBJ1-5,CASTEEGPGQPQHF
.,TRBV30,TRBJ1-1,CAWIRERASTEAFF
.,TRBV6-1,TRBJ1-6,CASSAAQAVNSPLHF
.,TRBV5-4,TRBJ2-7,CASSYGQGLLYEQYF
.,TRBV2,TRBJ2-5,CASSKGSSSRNLETQYF
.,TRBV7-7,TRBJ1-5,CASRLTTRQGNQPQHF
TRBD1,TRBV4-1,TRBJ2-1,CASSPTGQGTNEQFF
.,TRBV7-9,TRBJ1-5,CASSLVSGTSNQPQHF
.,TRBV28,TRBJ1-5,CASSARQDRQPQHF
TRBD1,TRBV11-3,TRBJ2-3,CASSSGTGGAAQYF
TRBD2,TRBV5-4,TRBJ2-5,CASSLGVGRAGETQYF